Listed below are T cell receptor beta chains from one sample, sequenced in a study of cytomegalovirus exposure and HLA in healthy donors. The data were produced by immunoSEQ multiplex PCR, yet TCRdb's version contains in-frame clones alone and is incomplete. The table records approximately 170,000 clones, approximately 81% of them present only once. Sequences were obtained from PBMCs. These receptor sequences come from a woman between 18 and 30 years old in good health and CMV-seronegative. CDR3s include the opening cysteine and the closing phenylalanine or tryptophan. D genes are given only for firm matches. Rows give clone size only sometimes, using once, few, many, or a class for an expanded clone.

J gene: TRBJ2-7; D gene: TRBD2; clone size: -; V gene: TRBV5-1; CDR3 protein: CASSSASGLSYEQYF; CDR3 DNA: TGCGCCAGCAGCTCCGCTAGCGGTCTCTCCTACGAGCAGTACTTC
J gene: TRBJ1-2; D gene: -; clone size: -; V gene: TRBV7-3; CDR3 protein: CASSLTATESLYGYTF; CDR3 DNA: TGTGCCAGCAGCTTAACGGCGACAGAAAGCCTCTATGGCTACACCTTC
J gene: TRBJ2-1; D gene: TRBD2; clone size: -; V gene: TRBV28; CDR3 protein: CASSLWSLAGGPGEQFF; CDR3 DNA: TGTGCCAGCAGTTTATGGTCCCTAGCGGGAGGGCCAGGTGAGCAGTTCTTC
J gene: TRBJ2-7; D gene: -; clone size: -; V gene: TRBV4-3; CDR3 protein: CASSQGSRGMSSYEQYF; CDR3 DNA: TGCGCCAGCAGCCAGGGGTCCCGGGGTATGAGCTCCTACGAGCAGTACTTC
J gene: TRBJ2-5; D gene: -; clone size: -; V gene: TRBV11-3; CDR3 protein: CASSLETVVATQYF; CDR3 DNA: TGTGCCAGCAGCTTAGAGACAGTCGTGGCGACCCAGTACTTC
J gene: TRBJ2-7; D gene: -; clone size: -; V gene: TRBV4-3; CDR3 protein: CASSQENGNSYEQYF; CDR3 DNA: TGCGCCAGCAGCCAAGAGAACGGTAACTCCTACGAGCAGTACTTC
J gene: TRBJ2-1; D gene: -; clone size: once; V gene: TRBV20-1; CDR3 protein: CSVSFGEQFF; CDR3 DNA: TGCAGTGTATCGTTCGGTGAGCAGTTCTTC
J gene: TRBJ2-7; D gene: TRBD1; clone size: -; V gene: TRBV6-5; CDR3 protein: CATTRGQGPEQYF; CDR3 DNA: TGTGCCACCACCCGGGGACAGGGCCCCGAGCAGTACTTC
J gene: TRBJ1-2; D gene: -; clone size: once; V gene: TRBV2; CDR3 protein: CASSDKRGHTF; CDR3 DNA: TGTGCCAGCAGTGATAAAAGGGGCCACACCTTC
J gene: TRBJ1-4; D gene: TRBD1; clone size: -; V gene: TRBV4-3; CDR3 protein: CASSPGQGSEKLFF; CDR3 DNA: TGCGCCAGCAGCCCCGGACAGGGGAGTGAAAAACTGTTTTTT
J gene: TRBJ1-1; D gene: TRBD1; clone size: -; V gene: TRBV6-1; CDR3 protein: CASRGGQGLSEAFF; CDR3 DNA: TGTGCCAGCAGGGGAGGACAGGGTTTATCTGAAGCTTTCTTT
J gene: TRBJ2-1; D gene: TRBD2; clone size: once; V gene: TRBV27; CDR3 protein: CASSFLGSGRGGYNEQFF; CDR3 DNA: TGTGCCAGCAGTTTCTTGGGTAGCGGGAGGGGGGGTTACAATGAGCAGTTCTTC
J gene: TRBJ1-5; D gene: TRBD1; clone size: -; V gene: TRBV7-9; CDR3 protein: CASSRGTGGNQPQHF; CDR3 DNA: TGTGCCAGCAGCCGCGGGACAGGGGGCAATCAGCCCCAGCATTTT
J gene: TRBJ2-3; D gene: -; clone size: -; V gene: TRBV7-9; CDR3 protein: CASSSEVRGTDTQYF; CDR3 DNA: TGTGCCAGCAGCTCAGAGGTGCGGGGCACAGATACGCAGTATTTT
J gene: TRBJ2-7; D gene: -; clone size: -; V gene: TRBV7-8; CDR3 protein: CASRGESYEQYF; CDR3 DNA: TGTGCCAGCAGGGGAGAGTCCTACGAGCAGTACTTC
J gene: TRBJ1-6; D gene: -; clone size: few; V gene: TRBV7-9; CDR3 protein: CASRLQGHSNSPLHF; CDR3 DNA: TGTGCCAGCAGGTTACAGGGACACTCCAACTCACCCCTCCACTTT
J gene: TRBJ2-6; D gene: -; clone size: -; V gene: TRBV4-2; CDR3 protein: CASSQEAGSFSGANVLTF; CDR3 DNA: TGTGCCAGCAGCCAGGAGGCCGGTTCCTTCTCTGGGGCCAACGTCCTGACTTTC
J gene: TRBJ2-7; D gene: -; clone size: -; V gene: TRBV18; CDR3 protein: CASSPAGYEQYF; CDR3 DNA: TGTGCCAGCTCACCAGCGGGCTACGAGCAGTACTTC
J gene: TRBJ2-7; D gene: TRBD2; clone size: -; V gene: TRBV7-2; CDR3 protein: CASSSPSGSGGLAGVWQYF; CDR3 DNA: TGTGCCAGCAGCTCCCCGTCTGGAAGTGGCGGACTAGCGGGAGTCTGGCAGTACTTC
J gene: TRBJ1-1; D gene: -; clone size: few; V gene: TRBV6-6; CDR3 protein: CASSYMRSEAFF; CDR3 DNA: TGTGCCAGCAGTTACATGCGTAGTGAAGCTTTCTTT
J gene: TRBJ2-2; D gene: TRBD2; clone size: -; V gene: TRBV7-6; CDR3 protein: CASSPGGGTFTGELFF; CDR3 DNA: TGTGCCAGCAGCCCCGGGGGGGGGACCTTCACCGGGGAGCTGTTTTTT
J gene: TRBJ2-2; D gene: TRBD1; clone size: -; V gene: TRBV7-8; CDR3 protein: CASTHPRDRVNTGELFF; CDR3 DNA: TGTGCCAGCACCCACCCCCGGGACAGGGTGAACACCGGGGAGCTGTTTTTT
J gene: TRBJ1-2; D gene: -; clone size: -; V gene: TRBV28; CDR3 protein: CASRPKGLRGYTF; CDR3 DNA: TGTGCCAGCAGACCCAAGGGGTTGCGGGGCTACACCTTC
J gene: TRBJ2-7; D gene: -; clone size: few; V gene: TRBV6-1; CDR3 protein: CASSVAGQEQYF; CDR3 DNA: TGTGCCAGCAGTGTGGCAGGGCAAGAGCAGTACTTC
J gene: TRBJ2-7; D gene: TRBD1; clone size: -; V gene: TRBV7-2; CDR3 protein: CASSSGQRYEQYF; CDR3 DNA: TGTGCCAGCAGCTCGGGACAGAGATACGAGCAGTACTTC
J gene: TRBJ2-7; D gene: -; clone size: -; V gene: TRBV28; CDR3 protein: CASKTPSSYEQYF; CDR3 DNA: TGTGCCAGCAAGACACCTTCCTCCTACGAGCAGTACTTC